The sequence of this T cell receptor beta chain was determined in a study of cytotoxic CD8 clonotypes in ibrutinib-treated CLL (dated by TCRdb to the early 2020s). Looking at the study overall: In this cohort, approximately 15 patients were treatment-naive and roughly 10 were relapsed/refractory, while about 17 had unmutated IGHV. Of the 90 or so participants in the trial, approximately 25 had longitudinal samples available. Cryopreserved peripheral blood mononuclear cells were collected before treatment, at response, and at either disease progression or sustained remission. Every remission and progressive disease sample was obtained while ibrutinib was still being received by the patients. An average of around 260,000 productive templates and approximately 90,000 productive rearrangements was obtained per sample. Samples at response were collected after a median of about 13 months of treatment, with a range of roughly 6 to 36 months. Responses were partial in roughly 24 patients and complete in 2; after median about 63 months follow-up, around 15 stayed in remission and some twelve progressed.

Broader findings and caveats from the paper: Sampling times were not matched between sustained-remission and progressing patients, and lymph node repertoires were not studied. Public clonotypes were rare and either shrank or stayed stable during treatment, and the rise in clonality at ibrutinib response reflected expansion of private clonotypes. Baseline clonality was found to be higher than that of age-matched healthy donors and was strongly correlated with circulating CD8+ T-cell counts. Clonality rose at ibrutinib response, remained stable during sustained remission, and dropped back toward baseline at progression.

Each clonotype received, on average, roughly 9.6x coverage in deep resolution sequencing performed on a MiSeq, where the target depth lay between 1 in 1 million and 1 in 200,000 T cells. TCR beta libraries were generated with the immunoSEQ hsTCRB Kit. The original pipeline was this. Data were analyzed with ImmunoSEQ Data Assistant and ImmunoSEQ Analyzer, with V, D and J genes assigned per IMGT definitions. Clonality was computed as one minus normalized Shannon entropy of productive rearrangement frequencies, ranging from 0 to 1. Public clonotype analysis was restricted to overrepresented clonotypes comprising at least 0.05% of each patient's repertoire. Some 13 age-matched healthy donor repertoires from immuneACCESS served as clonality controls. TCRdb provides this immuneACCESS table in a form limited to in-frame rearrangements. Some clones are lacking; in checked studies, under half of them reflect an unresolved V gene, and why the rest are absent is not known. That table gives V, J and clone size, and the DNA gave D and trimming. In all, the sample holds around 200,000 clones, and 60% to 80% of those were seen once. Jointly, the top ten make up about an eighth of the sample.

As regards this clone: Its antigen is still unknown. One base away there is no much larger clone; base qualities are not given.

Sample time point, as interpreted from the label and publication: about eleven months on ibrutinib. For TCR beta library preparation, approximately 1.8 micrograms of genomic DNA was extracted from cryopreserved PBMCs. Longitudinal blood samples from CLL patients receiving ibrutinib monotherapy were subjected to high-throughput TCR beta sequencing. The patients took part in an open-label, single-center phase 2 trial of ibrutinib monotherapy. The V end loses 0 bases and the J end loses 0 bases, and a stretch of 5 bases separates them. For CDR1 and CDR2, the germline V gene lists SGHNT and YENEEA. The CDR3 has 14 amino acids, counting the end cysteine and phenylalanine. Just CDR3 DNA is preserved here, 42 bases in frame from base 1.

The TCR comes from a human donor with chronic lymphocytic leukemia. Material: PBMCs, obtained after 12 months of ibrutinib treatment. The chain couples TRBV11-3 to TRBJ1-1, with no confidently assigned D gene. This receptor carries the CDR3 CASSLDSMNTEAFF. In nucleotide form, the sequence is TGTGCCAGCAGCTTAGACAGCATGAACACTGAAGCTTTCTTT.